Listed here are 14 T cell receptor beta chains from one sample, sequenced in a study of T cell clonality in common variable immunodeficiency. Study-level findings and limits: In common variable immunodeficiency, TCR beta chains reportedly carried fewer deletions and N-nucleotide insertions.

Antigens of these TCRs are unknown. Sequenced by immunoSEQ multiplex PCR; TCRdb stores in-frame clones only, minus some. The sample shows about 17,000 clones, none of them appearing just once. The specimen sequenced was peripheral blood mononuclear cells. These receptors originate from a human donor with common variable immunodeficiency.

Remarks on this clone: The CDR3 is cut off 3 residues early in the read; its end comes from the germline J gene. J is TRBJ2-7 and V is TRBV18, with TRBD1 matching 9 bases. CDR3 size: 14 residues. With 2 bases clipped from V and 4 bases from J, the junction kept 3 bases outside the gene matches. In germline, CDR1 is KGHSH, CDR2 LQKENI. CDR3 amino acids: CASSPAGQGYEQYF. The sequenced part of the CDR3 DNA is TGTGCCAGCTCACCAGCGGGACAGGGTTACGAG.

Comments on this clone: The read ends 3 residues shy of where the CDR3 ends; the end is completed using the germline J gene. This rearrangement joins TRBV7-6 to TRBJ2-5; 10 bases line up with TRBD1. The CDR3 runs to 18 residues. The germline CDR1 and CDR2 sequences are SGHVS and FNYEAQ. With 3 bases clipped from V and 3 bases from J, the junction kept 13 bases outside the gene matches. CDR3 loop: CASSFPRQGALRKETQYF. The part of the CDR3 DNA that was read is TGTGCCAGCAGCTTCCCCAGACAGGGGGCGCTAAGAAAAGAGACC.

Details on this clone: Coverage ceases 3 residues before the CDR3 finishes, and the germline J gene fills in the end. This sequence joins TRBV7-9 and TRBJ1-1; no clear D gene. The CDR3 totals 12 residues. Germline V gene lookup returns CDR1 SEHNR and CDR2 FQNEAQ (reference sequence). The CDR3 sequence: CASSLAGRGAFF. CDR3 bases read: TGTGCCAGCAGCTTAGCTGGGCGAGGT.

There are a few counts of this clone. The observed sequence ends 3 residues before the CDR3 terminus, with the missing tail filled in from the germline J gene. The chain carries TRBV18 and TRBJ2-7; D gene unclear. CDR3 length: 12 residues. V was cut by 3 bases and J by 0 bases, with 3 bases left in between. Looked up from germline, CDR1 is KGHSH and CDR2 is LQKENI. The CDR3 loop reads CASSPYSYEQYF. The part of the CDR3 DNA that was read is TGTGCCAGCTCACCCTACTCCTACGAG.

This clone was seen only a few times. The CDR3 end is not reached by the read, which stops 3 residues before it; the germline J gene fills it in. This sequence joins TRBV5-1 and TRBJ1-1, with TRBD1 matching over 7 bases. CDR1 SGHRS and CDR2 YFSETQ come from the germline V gene. The CDR3 covers 13 residues. This CDR3 is CASRTGAPGDAFF. The sequenced CDR3 bases are TGCGCCAGCCGAACAGGGGCACCGGGGGAT.

On this clone itself: The sequence runs out 3 residues before the end of the CDR3; the remainder is reconstructed from the germline J gene. The chain combines TRBV19 with TRBJ2-5; D uncertain. CDR3 length: 15 residues. CDR1 and CDR2 from the germline V gene are LNHDA and SQIVND (reference sequence). Trimming shortened V by 6 bases and J by 2 bases, and 16 bases separated the two germline ends. This chain's CDR3 is CASSELAARQETQYF. Incomplete CDR3 DNA: TGTGCCAGTAGCGAATTGGCGGCTCGGCAAGAGACC.

This clone was counted at least ten times. Read coverage stops 3 residues before the CDR3 terminus; the germline J gene supplies the remainder. The J gene is TRBJ2-5, the V gene TRBV5-1; maybe TRBD1 (6 bases). Germline V gene lookup returns CDR1 SGHRS and CDR2 YFSETQ. The V end lost 4 bases, the J end lost 4 bases, and 14 bases lay between the germline ends. The CDR3 consists of 14 residues. Here the CDR3 reads CASSKGQLRETQYF. Partial CDR3 DNA: TGCGCCAGCAGCAAAGGACAGCTAAGAGAGACC.

About this clone itself: Read data end 3 residues before the CDR3 end; the end is taken from the germline J gene. The chain is built from TRBV19 and TRBJ1-1; weak D call: TRBD1 (5 bases). Deletions cut 4 bases from V and 5 bases from J, with 8 bases between. The CDR3 has 12 residues. Germline CDR1 LNHDA, CDR2 SQIVND (reference sequence). CDR3 loop: CASSRGFTEAFF. Partial CDR3 DNA: TGTGCCAGTAGTAGGGGCTTTACTGAA.

About this clone: The CDR3 goes on 3 residues after the read ends, and that part is filled in from the germline J gene. The chain links TRBV18 to TRBJ1-4; D is unresolved. Germline V CDR1 and CDR2: KGHSH, LQKENI. This CDR3 has 15 amino acids. V lost 1 base, J lost 5 bases, and 11 bases lay in between. The DNA read from the CDR3 is TGTGCCAGCTCACCACAACGGGGAGAGAATGAAAAA. It is translated as CASSPQRGENEK. The CDR3 reads in full as CASSPQRGENEKLFF.

This clone occurred many times. The junction departs from germline at one end; a sequencing error may be responsible. The read gets to within 3 residues of the CDR3 end, and the germline J gene fills in the rest. The chain recombines TRBV7-6 with TRBJ2-3; 10 bases map to TRBD2. Per the germline V gene, CDR1 is SGHVS and CDR2 is FNYEAQ. This CDR3 spans 18 amino acids. Partial CDR3 DNA: TGTGCCAGCAGCTTACAACTAGCGGGACCCTTTAGCATAGATACG. It is translated as CASSLQLAGPFSIDT. The full CDR3 sequence reads CASSLQLAGPFSIDTQYF.

As concerns this clone: The read gets to within 3 residues of the CDR3 end, and the germline J gene fills in the rest. This chain uses TRBV6-1 with TRBJ1-4; D is perhaps TRBD1 (5 bases). CDR1 and CDR2 from the germline V gene are MNHNS and SASEGT. The CDR3 is made up of 15 amino acids. V was pared by 1 base and J by 4 bases, with 10 bases between. The CDR3 sequence: CASSEGAGNNEKLFF. Partial CDR3 DNA: TGTGCCAGCAGTGAAGGGGCAGGGAATAATGAAAAA.

Points on this clone: The read is 3 residues too short to cover the CDR3 end, so that end is filled in from the germline J gene. The rearrangement joins TRBV7-9 to TRBJ2-7; D gene ambiguous. Between the trimmed V and J ends, which lost 5 bases and 2 bases, there was a span of 4 bases. CDR1 and CDR2 from the germline V gene are SEHNR and FQNEAQ (reference sequence). The CDR3 is 11 residues long. CDR3 region: CASSTTYEQYF. The CDR3 bases that were read are TGTGCCAGCAGCACAACCTACGAG.

This clone was detected only a few times. The observed sequence ends 3 residues before the CDR3 terminus, with the missing tail filled in from the germline J gene. The chain combines TRBV19 with TRBJ2-5, with D maybe TRBD2 (7 bases). Germline V gives CDR1 LNHDA, CDR2 SQIVND (reference sequence). The CDR3 totals 15 residues. Trimming left V 8 bases short and J 5 bases short, with 21 bases between. The DNA read from the CDR3 is TGTGCCAGTGAGGAGAGGGGGGGTCCCTCGGAGACC. Translated: CASEERGGPSET. The full CDR3 sequence reads CASEERGGPSETQYF. Complete variable domain (other parts from reference TRBV19 and TRBJ2-5): DGGITQSPKYLFRKEGQNVTLSCEQNLNHDAMYWYRQDPGQGLRLIYYSQIVNDFQKGDIAEGYSVSREKKESFPLTVTSAQKNPTAFYLCASEERGGPSETQYFGPGTRLLVL.

In regard to this clone: Coverage ceases 3 residues before the CDR3 finishes, and the germline J gene fills in the end. The chain couples TRBV7-6 to TRBJ2-1, with no clear D. Per germline, CDR1 SGHVS and CDR2 FNYEAQ. V gave up 4 bases and J gave up 9 bases, with 13 bases separating them. The CDR3 is made up of 13 amino acids. The covered CDR3 bases are TGTGCCAGCAGCTCCCTAGTCGTCGGTGAG. This sequence encodes CASSSLVVGE. The entire CDR3 protein is CASSSLVVGEQFF. Looking up the rest from reference TRBV7-6 and TRBJ2-1 gives the full variable domain: GAGVSQSPRYKVTKRGQDVALRCDPISGHVSLYWYRQALGQGPEFLTYFNYEAQQDKSGLPNDRFSAERPEGSISTLTIQRTEQRDSAMYRCASSSLVVGEQFFGPGTRLTVL.